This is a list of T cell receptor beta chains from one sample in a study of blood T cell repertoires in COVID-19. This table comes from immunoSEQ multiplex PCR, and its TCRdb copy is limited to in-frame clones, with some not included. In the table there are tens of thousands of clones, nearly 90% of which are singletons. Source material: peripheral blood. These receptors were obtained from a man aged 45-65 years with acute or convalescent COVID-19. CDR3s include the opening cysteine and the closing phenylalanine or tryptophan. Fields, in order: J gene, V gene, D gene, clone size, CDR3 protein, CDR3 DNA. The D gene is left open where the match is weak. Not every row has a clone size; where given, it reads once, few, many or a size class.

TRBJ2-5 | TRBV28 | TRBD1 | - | CASSLPTGQETQYF | TGTGCCAGCAGTTTACCGACAGGGCAAGAGACCCAGTACTTC
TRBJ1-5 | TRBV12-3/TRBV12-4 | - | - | CASSFKGSWPQHF | TGTGCCAGCAGTTTTAAGGGGTCGTGGCCCCAGCATTTT
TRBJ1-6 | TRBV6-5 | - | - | CASSYQEGFNSPLHF | TGTGCCAGCAGTTACCAGGAGGGCTTTAATTCACCCCTCCACTTT
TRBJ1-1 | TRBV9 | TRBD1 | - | CASSTYSQGDTEAFF | TGTGCCAGCAGCACCTATTCTCAGGGGGACACTGAAGCTTTCTTT
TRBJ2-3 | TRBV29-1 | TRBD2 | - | CSFSSGAPDTQYF | TGCAGCTTTTCGAGCGGGGCTCCAGATACGCAGTATTTT
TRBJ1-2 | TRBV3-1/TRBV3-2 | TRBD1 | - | CASSSTGDYGYTF | TGTGCCAGCAGCTCGACAGGGGATTATGGCTACACCTTC
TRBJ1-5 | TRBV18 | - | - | CASSRDRRNQPQHF | TGTGCCAGCTCACGTGACAGGAGGAATCAGCCCCAGCATTTT
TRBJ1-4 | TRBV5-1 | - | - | CASSRGNEKLFF | TGCGCCAGCAGCCGGGGTAATGAAAAACTGTTTTTT
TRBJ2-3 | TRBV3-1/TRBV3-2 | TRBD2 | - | CASSRSGVTDTQYF | TGTGCCAGCAGCCGGAGCGGGGTCACAGATACGCAGTATTTT
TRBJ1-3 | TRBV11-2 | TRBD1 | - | CASSEQGASGNTIYF | TGTGCCAGCAGCGAACAGGGGGCGTCTGGAAACACCATATATTTT
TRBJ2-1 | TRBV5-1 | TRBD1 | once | CASRPSDRGLDDEQFF | TGCGCCAGCAGACCATCGGACAGGGGGCTTGACGATGAGCAGTTCTTC
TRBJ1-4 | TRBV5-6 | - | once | CASSDGQPGEKLFF | TGTGCCAGCAGCGATGGACAGCCGGGAGAAAAACTGTTTTTT
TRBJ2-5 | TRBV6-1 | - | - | CASSEGQVQETQYF | TGTGCCAGCAGTGAAGGACAGGTCCAAGAGACCCAGTACTTC
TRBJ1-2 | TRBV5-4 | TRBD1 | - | CASSPRTGVPYGYTF | TGTGCCAGCAGCCCCCGCACAGGGGTGCCCTATGGCTACACCTTC
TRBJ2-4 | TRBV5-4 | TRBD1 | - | CASSSERQGNIQYF | TGTGCCAGCAGCTCAGAACGACAGGGAAACATTCAGTACTTC
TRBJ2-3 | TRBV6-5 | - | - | CASKNPPGGADTQYF | TGTGCCAGCAAGAACCCTCCAGGTGGCGCAGATACGCAGTATTTT
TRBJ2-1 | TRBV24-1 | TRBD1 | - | CATSRSGGNEQFF | TGTGCCACCAGTCGGTCAGGGGGCAATGAGCAGTTCTTC
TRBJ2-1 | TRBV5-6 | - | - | CASSLGQYYNEQFF | TGTGCCAGCAGCCTAGGACAGTACTACAATGAGCAGTTCTTC
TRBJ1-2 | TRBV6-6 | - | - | CASSYLSGGGYTF | TGTGCCAGCAGTTACTTATCCGGAGGGGGCTACACCTTC
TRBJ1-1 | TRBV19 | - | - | CASSAGRNTEAFF | TGTGCCAGTAGTGCAGGGCGGAACACTGAAGCTTTCTTT
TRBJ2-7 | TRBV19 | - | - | CASSMGAGPYEQYF | TGTGCCAGTAGTATGGGCGCCGGCCCCTACGAGCAGTACTTC
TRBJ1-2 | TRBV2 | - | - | CASKWARKDGYTF | TGTGCCAGCAAATGGGCGCGAAAGGATGGCTACACCTTC
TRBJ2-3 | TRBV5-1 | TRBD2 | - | CASSWDLRATSGGATDTQYF | TGCGCCAGCAGCTGGGATCTGCGAGCGACTAGCGGGGGGGCCACAGATACGCAGTATTTT
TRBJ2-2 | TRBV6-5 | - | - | CASSYRLGGLTGELFF | TGTGCCAGCAGTTACCGGTTAGGGGGTTTAACCGGGGAGCTGTTTTTT
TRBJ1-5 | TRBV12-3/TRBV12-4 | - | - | CASSRVQDSPQHF | TGTGCCAGCAGTCGCGTCCAGGATTCCCCCCAGCATTTT
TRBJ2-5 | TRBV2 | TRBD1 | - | CASQGQGNTETQYF | TGTGCCAGCCAGGGACAGGGGAATACGGAGACCCAGTACTTC
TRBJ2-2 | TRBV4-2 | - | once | CASSQGSGNTGELFF | TGTGCCAGCAGCCAAGGTTCCGGGAACACCGGGGAGCTGTTTTTT
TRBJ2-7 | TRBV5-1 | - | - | CASSLQGHYEQYF | TGCGCCAGCAGCTTACAGGGTCACTACGAGCAGTACTTC
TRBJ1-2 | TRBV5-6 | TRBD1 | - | CASSPPTGLGYTF | TGTGCCAGCAGCCCCCCGACAGGGCTTGGCTACACCTTC
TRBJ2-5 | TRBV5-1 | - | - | CASSPQPGQQETQYF | TGCGCCAGCAGCCCCCAGCCTGGACAGCAAGAGACCCAGTACTTC
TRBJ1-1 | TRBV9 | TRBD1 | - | CASSVEDRLNTEAFF | TGTGCCAGCAGCGTAGAGGACAGGCTGAACACTGAAGCTTTCTTT
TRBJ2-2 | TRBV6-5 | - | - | CASRGTLGTGELFF | TGTGCCAGCAGGGGGACTCTTGGCACCGGGGAGCTGTTTTTT
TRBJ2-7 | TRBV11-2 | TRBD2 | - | CASSLVGSGGAWYF | TGTGCCAGCAGCTTAGTGGGATCCGGGGGGGCGTGGTACTTC
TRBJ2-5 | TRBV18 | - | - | CASSFGTLETQYF | TGTGCCAGCTCATTCGGGACTCTAGAGACCCAGTACTTC
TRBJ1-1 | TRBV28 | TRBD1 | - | CASKNWAGGNTEAFF | TGTGCCAGCAAAAATTGGGCAGGGGGCAACACTGAAGCTTTCTTT
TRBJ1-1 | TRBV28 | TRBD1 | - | CASRRDRVATEAFF | TGTGCCAGCAGAAGGGACAGGGTCGCCACTGAAGCTTTCTTT